These 13 T cell receptor beta chains were sequenced from one sample in a study of response to subunit inactivated influenza vaccine. Via MiXCR, TCRdb re-called the RT-PCR reads, giving one row per CDR3 protein. The sample includes around 520,000 distinct CDR3 sequences, 12% of them seen just once. Sequencing was performed on PBMCs from blood, taken on the day of vaccination. The receptors stem from a man aged 50 to 60 who received an inactivated influenza vaccine.

In nucleotides, the CDR3 is TGTGCCAGCAGCTTTCGGGACTCCCCGGGTGGCGAGCAGTACTTC. This translates into CASSFRDSPGGEQYF. The chain recombines TRBV7-8 with TRBJ2-7; weak D call: TRBD2 (6 bases). V was cut by 3 bases and J by 6 bases, with 18 bases left in between. The CDR3 has 15 amino acids. Germline loops: CDR1 SGHVS, CDR2 FQNEAQ.

The sample holds many counts of this clonotype. The chain joins TRBV7-2 to TRBJ2-3; D remains unclear. Trimming pared 1 base from V and 6 bases from J, leaving 14 bases between. From germline, CDR1 is SGHTA and CDR2 FQGNSA. CDR3 size: 15 residues. In DNA, the CDR3 is TGTGCCAGCAGCTTAGATCCCCCCCCTCGGGATACGCAGTATTTT. It specifies CASSLDPPPRDTQYF.

This clonotype showed up many times. V usage is TRBV6-5 and J usage is TRBJ1-1; 8 bases agree with TRBD1. The CDR3 runs 16 residues. V gave up 2 bases and J gave up 0 bases; unmatched junction bases: 5. Germline V gives CDR1 MNHEY, CDR2 SVGAGI. The CDR3 region has the DNA TGTGCCAGCAGTTACCGACAGGGGCCTATGAACACTGAAGCTTTCTTT. Translating it yields CASSYRQGPMNTEAFF.

The chain combines TRBV4-1 with TRBJ1-1; D gene ambiguous. Germline V CDR1 and CDR2: MGHRA, YSYEKL. This CDR3 has 14 residues. Deletions cut 0 bases from V and 4 bases from J, with 9 bases between. CDR3 sequence (DNA): TGCGCCAGCAGCCAAGAAGTAGCGGCCACTGAAGCTTTCTTT. It codes for CASSQEVAATEAFF.

This clonotype was counted at least ten times. This chain links TRBV6-5 with TRBJ1-4, with a possible D match to TRBD1 (5 bases). The CDR3 has 13 amino acids. CDR1 MNHEY and CDR2 SVGAGI come from the germline V gene. V was clipped by 0 bases and J by 11 bases, with 10 bases between them. CDR3 region: CASSYSNGGKLFF. In DNA form, the CDR3 reads TGTGCCAGCAGTTACTCGAATGGGGGGAAACTGTTTTTT.

This clonotype has more than one count but fewer than ten. The chain has TRBV29-1 and TRBJ2-7; TRBD1 matches at 8 bases. The V segment lost 5 bases and the J segment 2 bases; nucleotides outside the gene matches: 5. Germline values: CDR1 SQVTM, CDR2 ANQGSEA. This CDR3 contains 13 residues. The CDR3 protein is CSVLHRGTYEQYF. Written as DNA, the CDR3 is TGCAGCGTTTTGCACAGGGGGACCTACGAGCAGTACTTC.

This clonotype has a count of ten or more. V usage is TRBV4-3 and J usage is TRBJ2-1; the match to TRBD1 covers 10 bases. This CDR3 region has 15 residues. J was trimmed by 6 bases and V by 1 base; bases with no gene match: 3. The germline gives CDR1 LGHNA, CDR2 YSLEER. The CDR3, as DNA: TGCGCCAGCAGCCAAGTGGGACAGGGGTCCAATGAGCAGTTCTTC. This translates into CASSQVGQGSNEQFF.

The table lists this clonotype with many counts. V and J are TRBV2 and TRBJ2-1; D is uncertain. This CDR3 region has 14 residues. V dropped 7 bases and J dropped 0 bases, with 10 bases sitting between them. Germline CDR1 reads SNHLY; CDR2 reads FYNNEI. The DNA of the CDR3 is TGTGCCAGCAAAGGTTACGGCTCCTACAATGAGCAGTTCTTC. Protein: CASKGYGSYNEQFF.

The table lists this clonotype with many counts. The CDR3 nucleotides read TGTGCCAGCAGTTTCCGATACGAGCAGTACTTC. Protein product: CASSFRYEQYF. This sequence joins TRBV12-3 or TRBV12-4 and TRBJ2-7; D remains ambiguous. The CDR3 loop spans 11 amino acids. Trimming took off 3 bases at V and 4 bases at J, with 4 bases between the two ends.

This clonotype was seen only a few times. The chain joins TRBV11-2 to TRBJ1-4, with D uncertain. CDR3 length: 15 residues. The V gene's germline CDR1 is SGHAT and CDR2 FQNNGV. With 1 base removed from V and 6 bases from J, the gap between germline ends came to 12 bases. As DNA, the CDR3 is TGTGCCAGCAGCTTAGTGGGCCCTGGGGATGAAAAACTGTTTTTT. This sequence encodes CASSLVGPGDEKLFF.

This clonotype has only a few counts. The chain has TRBV7-9 and TRBJ1-1; the D is unclear. Germline V lookup: CDR1 SEHNR, CDR2 FQNEAQ (reference sequence). The CDR3 consists of 10 residues. V was pared by 3 bases and J by 8 bases, with 4 bases between. The CDR3 region has the DNA TGTGCCAGCAGCTTCAGGGAAGCTTTCTTT. Residues: CASSFREAFF.

This clonotype was seen a single time. This rearrangement joins TRBV19 to TRBJ2-4; D is unclear. The CDR3 is made up of 15 amino acids. Trimming took 7 bases from V and 0 from J, leaving 13 bases between them. Per germline, CDR1 LNHDA and CDR2 SQIVND (reference sequence). CDR3 sequence reads: CASIVRSLAKNIQYF. The CDR3 DNA follows: TGTGCCAGTATTGTCCGGTCTCTAGCCAAAAACATTCAGTACTTC. The full variable domain, with the rest looked up from reference TRBV19 and TRBJ2-4, is DGGITQSPKYLFRKEGQNVTLSCEQNLNHDAMYWYRQDPGQGLRLIYYSQIVNDFQKGDIAEGYSVSREKKESFPLTVTSAQKNPTAFYLCASIVRSLAKNIQYFGAGTRLSVL.

This clonotype was counted a few times. The chain has TRBV15 and TRBJ1-1; no firm D call. Trimming shortened V by 1 base and J by 3 bases, and 15 bases separated the two germline ends. Germline lookup yields CDR1 LNHNV and CDR2 YYDKDF (reference sequence). The CDR3 contains 16 residues. In DNA, the CDR3 is TGTGCCACCAGCAGAGGGTATGTAGGAGAGGACACTGAAGCTTTCTTT. Its translation is CATSRGYVGEDTEAFF.